Sequencing of this T cell receptor (beta chain) was carried out in a study of blood T cell repertoires in COVID-19. On the study more broadly: T cells, B-cell-depleted T cells, or PBMCs supplied cDNA or gDNA.

Participants were placed into cohorts based on the clinical history they reported. Each recovered donor of Cohort 3 presented with two negative PCRs, clearance, or symptom resolution. Authors' processing steps: Reference gene primer amplification gave nucleated cell count estimates. Assay used: immunoSEQ multiplex PCR; TCRdb lists only in-frame clones, some missing. V, J and clone size reflect that table, while D and trimming were determined from the DNA. Of around 62,000 clones listed, 85% to 90% were seen once; the top ten hold around a tenth. There are 12 residues in the CDR3. Trimming pared 3 bases from V and 8 bases from J, leaving 8 bases between. This clone was detected only once.

The specimen sequenced was PBMCs or T cells enriched from blood (not recorded which). This rearrangement joins TRBV12-3 or TRBV12-4 to TRBJ2-1; TRBD2 might be the D (6 bases). This TCR was recovered from a middle-aged woman who had recovered from COVID-19. The CDR3 loop is CASSLDYYEQFF. As DNA, the CDR3 is TGTGCCAGCAGTTTGGACTATTATGAGCAGTTCTTC.